The 17 T cell receptor beta chains in this list originate from one sample, sequenced in a study of T cell responses to AZD1222 COVID-19 vaccine. Profiling relied on immunoSEQ multiplex PCR, and the TCRdb table lists in-frame clones only, not all of them. This sample has some 120,000 clones, with about 87% found just once. The specimen was peripheral blood, collected on day 0 of AZD1222 vaccination. These receptors all stem from an adult in good health.

This chain links TRBV24-1 with TRBJ2-1, with TRBD2 identical over 12 bases. Germline CDR1 and CDR2: KGHDR and SFDVKD. J lost 7 bases, V lost 4 bases, and 10 bases had no gene match. The CDR3 is 17 residues long. CDR3 nucleotide sequence: TGTGCCACCAGTGACCGCCAGACTAGCGGGAGCTCAAATGAGCAGTTCTTC. Translation gives CATSDRQTSGSSNEQFF.

The CDR3 DNA reads TGTGCCAGCAGCTTCCAGGGACTGGGATACGAGCAGTACTTC. This sequence encodes CASSFQGLGYEQYF. This chain connects TRBV6-2 or TRBV6-3 to TRBJ2-7, with D perhaps TRBD2 (6 bases). This CDR3 has 14 residues. Trimming removed 6 bases from V and 4 bases from J, with 16 bases in between. CDR1 is MNHEY, CDR2 SVGEGT, per germline.

The chain joins TRBV3-1 (or the pseudogene TRBV3-2) to TRBJ2-2; possible D gene TRBD2, 6 bases. Germline V gene sequence: CDR1 LGHDT, CDR2 YNNKEL (reference sequence). V lost 6 bases and J 0 bases, leaving 11 bases between the germline ends. There are 15 residues in the CDR3. This CDR3 is CASRFGTSNTGELFF. CDR3 nucleotide sequence: TGTGCCAGCAGGTTCGGGACTTCGAACACCGGGGAGCTGTTTTTT.

CDR3 DNA sequence: TGTGCCAGCAGCTTAGCCGAGAGGACCACAGCCAAAAACATTCAGTACTTC. This gives the protein CASSLAERTTAKNIQYF. The chain couples TRBV7-2 to TRBJ2-4; D is uncertain. CDR1 and CDR2 (germline): SGHTA, FQGNSA. The CDR3 has 17 amino acids. The V end was cut by 0 bases, the J end by 0 bases, with 12 bases between. Complete variable domain (other parts from reference TRBV7-2 and TRBJ2-4): GAGVSQSPSNKVTEKGKDVELRCDPISGHTALYWYRQSLGQGLEFLIYFQGNSAPDKSGLPSDRFSAERTGGSVSTLTIQRTQQEDSAVYLCASSLAERTTAKNIQYFGAGTRLSVL.

CDR3 sequence (DNA): TGTGCCAGCAGTCGGGGAGACTCTGGGGCCAACGTCCTGACTTTC. Translation gives CASSRGDSGANVLTF. The chain is built from TRBV7-8 and TRBJ2-6; a weak D match, TRBD2 (5 bases). Germline assignment: CDR1 SGHVS and CDR2 FQNEAQ. The CDR3 extends over 15 amino acids. Trimming removed 6 bases from V and 0 bases from J, with 9 bases in between.

This chain connects TRBV7-3 to TRBJ2-5; 9 bases align to TRBD1. Trimming cost V 5 bases and J 1 base; bases outside gene matches: 2. Germline CDR1 is SGHTA and CDR2 is FQGTGA. The CDR3 length is 14 residues. The CDR3 loop is CASSPGQGQETQYF. CDR3 DNA: TGTGCCAGCAGCCCGGGACAGGGCCAAGAGACCCAGTACTTC.

The chain couples TRBV30 to TRBJ2-6; TRBD1 or TRBD2 may be the D gene (5 bases each). Looked up from germline, CDR1 is GTSNPN and CDR2 is SVGIG (reference sequence). The CDR3 consists of 12 residues. The V end was cut by 8 bases, the J end by 4 bases, with 9 bases between. CDR3 in amino acids: CAGDPGANVLTF. DNA of the CDR3: TGTGCCGGGGACCCGGGGGCCAACGTCCTGACTTTC.

This clone was detected only a few times. The CDR3 sequence: CARGDGYEKLFF. In nucleotides, the CDR3 is TGTGCCAGAGGGGATGGGTATGAAAAACTGTTTTTT. The V and J genes are TRBV9 and TRBJ1-4, with D possibly being TRBD1 (5 bases). In germline, CDR1 is SGDLS, CDR2 YYNGEE. This CDR3 contains 12 residues. The germline V and J ends were trimmed by 8 bases and 6 bases, with 11 bases remaining between them.

In its sample, this clone was seen once. The genes are TRBV9 and TRBJ2-1; D not resolved. Germline CDR1 is SGDLS and CDR2 is YYNGEE. The V and J ends lost 0 bases and 3 bases respectively, with 1 base between them. This CDR3 contains 12 residues. In DNA, the CDR3 is TGTGCCAGCAGCGTAGACTACAATGAGCAGTTCTTC. Its protein is CASSVDYNEQFF.

The V call is TRBV5-6, the J call TRBJ1-4; D perhaps matches TRBD1 (5 bases). V shed 3 bases and J shed 10 bases, with 16 bases lying between them. CDR3 length: 14 amino acids. Germline V gene data show CDR1 as SGHDT and CDR2 as YYEEEE. The CDR3 sequence: CASSSSGTAGKLFF. Written as DNA, the CDR3 is TGTGCCAGCAGCTCTAGTGGGACTGCGGGAAAACTGTTTTTT.

The chain carries TRBV28 and TRBJ2-3; no clear D gene. The CDR3 is 15 amino acids. The germline V and J ends were trimmed by 4 bases and 6 bases, with 17 bases remaining between them. Germline CDR1 MDHEN, CDR2 SYDVKM. CDR3 protein: CASSSSGPSSDTQYF. The DNA for the CDR3 is TGTGCCAGCAGTTCATCCGGGCCGTCGTCGGATACGCAGTATTTT.

This clone was seen a handful of times. Within the sample, other DNA sequences also encode this same CDR3. The chain links TRBV11-2 to TRBJ2-2; TRBD1 aligns across 9 bases. J lost 3 bases, V lost 4 bases, and 3 bases had no gene match. This CDR3 is 15 amino acids long. Germline CDR1 and CDR2: SGHAT and FQNNGV. CDR3 protein: CASSSRDRDTGELFF. The CDR3 DNA sequence: TGTGCCAGCAGCTCGCGGGACAGGGACACCGGGGAGCTGTTTTTT.

This clone has only one observation. The rearrangement links TRBV20-1 to TRBJ2-3; D gene unclear. CDR1 is DFQATT and CDR2 is SNEGSKA in the germline V gene (reference sequence). This CDR3 comprises 11 residues. V was shortened by 0 bases and J by 4 bases, with 2 bases between the two germline ends. CDR3 region: CSAREADTQYF. CDR3 in DNA: TGCAGTGCTAGAGAGGCAGATACGCAGTATTTT.

This chain connects TRBV30 to TRBJ1-6; tentatively, D is TRBD1 (6 bases). V was pared by 1 base and J by 0 bases, with 10 bases between. Germline V gene sequence: CDR1 GTSNPN, CDR2 SVGIG (reference sequence). The CDR3 spans 16 residues. The CDR3 spells CAWSGVGGSYNSPLHF. The CDR3 region has the DNA TGTGCCTGGAGTGGGGTAGGGGGCTCCTATAATTCACCCCTCCACTTT.

The rearrangement uses TRBV7-3 and TRBJ2-6; D gene unclear. This CDR3 is 15 amino acids long. Trimming took 1 base from V and 3 from J, leaving 7 bases between them. CDR1 and CDR2 from the germline V gene are SGHTA and FQGTGA. The CDR3 coding sequence is TGTGCCAGCAGCTTAAACCCGGGTGGGGCCAACGTCCTGACTTTC. It yields the protein CASSLNPGGANVLTF.

V and J are TRBV27 and TRBJ2-7, with 9 bases aligning to TRBD1. Germline CDR1 reads MNHEY; CDR2 reads SMNVEV (reference sequence). V lost 2 bases to trimming and J lost 7 bases; unmatched junction nucleotides: 9. CDR3 length: 15 residues. The CDR3 sequence is CASSLPGGQGNEQYF. DNA for the CDR3: TGTGCCAGCAGTTTACCCGGGGGACAGGGAAATGAGCAGTACTTC.

The J gene is TRBJ2-7, the V gene TRBV10-3; 8 bases fit TRBD1. V dropped 6 bases and J dropped 5; count of bases not matched to a gene: 9. This CDR3 spans 14 amino acids. Germline V gene sequence: CDR1 ENHRY, CDR2 SYGVKD. DNA of the CDR3: TGTGCCATCAGCGATACAGGGGGTAGCGACGAGCAGTACTTC. This translates into CAISDTGGSDEQYF.